This T cell receptor (beta chain) stems from a study of T-cell reconstitution after alpha-beta-depleted transplantation in children. Study findings and constraints: Elevated TCRbeta diversity at day 60 was traced, in some patients, to surviving recipient T cells and thymic progenitors. A year had passed since transplant, and T-cell counts and diversity by then came mostly from newly produced T cells.

As regards this clonotype: Its specificity is unknown.

As it was prepared, the TCRbeta library received unique molecular identifiers. From the PCR reads, TCRdb called clonotypes with MiXCR, one entry per CDR3 protein. This sample has approximately 270,000 distinct CDR3 sequences; approximately 24% occur once, and the top ten carry about 5%. The CDR3 extends over 13 amino acids. The V and J ends lost 6 bases and 4 bases respectively, with 15 bases between them. Per the germline V gene, CDR1 is DFQATT and CDR2 is SNEGSKA (reference sequence). Sequences were derived from PBMCs, mostly from graft donor cells, sampled 360 days after TCRalphabeta/CD19-depleted stem cell transplant. The TCR sequence derives from a female patient younger than 10 who had a stem cell transplant for congenital amegakaryocytic thrombocytopenia, so the T cells may come from the graft donor. This rearrangement joins TRBV20-1 to TRBJ1-1; the D gene is possibly TRBD1 (6 bases). CDR3 sequence (DNA): TGCAGTGCGAGGGCCACAGGGATCACTGAAGCTTTCTTT. Protein sequence: CSARATGITEAFF.